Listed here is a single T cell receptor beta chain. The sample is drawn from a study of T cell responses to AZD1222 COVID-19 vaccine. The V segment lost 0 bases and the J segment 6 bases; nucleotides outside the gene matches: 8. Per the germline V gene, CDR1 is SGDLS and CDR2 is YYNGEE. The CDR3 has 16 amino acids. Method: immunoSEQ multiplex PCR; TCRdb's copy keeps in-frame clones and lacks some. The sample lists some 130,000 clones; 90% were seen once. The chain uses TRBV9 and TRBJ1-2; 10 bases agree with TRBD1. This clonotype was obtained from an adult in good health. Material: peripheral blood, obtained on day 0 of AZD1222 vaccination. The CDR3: CASSVAFGDRGDGYTF. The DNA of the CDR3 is TGTGCCAGCAGCGTAGCTTTTGGGGACAGGGGCGATGGCTACACCTTC.